This T cell receptor (beta chain) was found in a study of cytomegalovirus exposure and HLA in healthy donors. General study results and limits: Presence/absence results assume similar sequencing depth per donor, which may not hold. Later on, an analysis tied approximately 15,000 TCR beta sequences to HLA alleles at 0.05 false discovery rate.

Germline V CDR1 and CDR2: SGDLS, YYNGEE. V shed 3 bases, J shed 4 bases, and the junction held 7 bases outside the gene matches. This CDR3 comprises 14 residues. The PCR had 60 Vbeta and 13 Jbeta primers. The assay was immunoSEQ multiplex PCR, and TCRdb's table has in-frame clones only and misses some. The repertoire has about 90,000 clones, 60% to 80% of them found once; the top ten carry around 16%. Regarding this clone: Its matching antigen is unknown.

The clonotype comes from a woman in her fifties or sixties in good health and CMV-seropositive. The chain is built from TRBV9 and TRBJ2-7, with 7 bases that match TRBD1. Material: PBMCs. CDR3 DNA sequence: TGTGCCAGCAGCGCCGGGACAGACCCTTACGAGCAGTACTTC. Amino acids: CASSAGTDPYEQYF. The full variable domain, with the rest looked up from reference TRBV9 and TRBJ2-7, is DSGVTQTPKHLITATGQRVTLRCSPRSGDLSVYWYQQSLDQGLQFLIQYYNGEERAKGNILERFSAQQFPDLHSELNLSSLELGDSALYFCASSAGTDPYEQYFGPGTRLTVT.